The 25 T cell receptor beta chains below come from one sample, sequenced in a study of regulatory T cells in long-lasting Graves disease. Combining iRepertoire HTBI primers with Arm-PCR of CDR3 regions, the authors built TCR beta libraries. TCRdb reanalysed the multiplex PCR reads using MiXCR and keeps one entry per CDR3 protein. The repertoire holds approximately 540,000 distinct CDR3 sequences, with 12% as singletons. The time point: newly diagnosed GD, antithyroid drugs for less than 3 months. RNA isolated from PBMCs was used to make the TCR library. These data also featured in a second study, about T cells in Graves' hyperthyroidism and ophthalmopathy.

This specimen consisted of peripheral blood mononuclear cells (PBMCs), obtained at new diagnosis, from a patient treated with antithyroid drugs. These receptors all come from a woman in her twenties or thirties with Graves disease.

This clonotype occurred many times. This chain uses TRBV14 with TRBJ1-2; D ambiguous. Looked up from germline, CDR1 is SGHDN and CDR2 is FVKESK. The length of the CDR3 is 11 residues. Trimming left V 4 bases short and J 7 bases short, with 7 bases between. The CDR3 loop reads CASSPDPGYTF. The CDR3 coding sequence is TGTGCCAGCAGCCCGGACCCTGGCTACACCTTC.

This clonotype has ten or more counts. The gene calls are TRBV11-3 and TRBJ1-2; no clear D. V shed 2 bases and J shed 8 bases, with 9 bases lying between them. The CDR3 consists of 12 residues. Germline lookup yields CDR1 SGHNT and CDR2 YENEEA. The CDR3 sequence is CASSLTGVGYTF. The CDR3 nucleotides read TGTGCCAGCAGCTTAACTGGGGTCGGCTACACCTTC.

Many counts were recorded for this clonotype. The junction shows a germline mismatch at one end, possibly a read error. The chain uses TRBV5-1 and TRBJ1-1; a possible D gene is TRBD1 (6 bases). Germline CDR1 SGHRS, CDR2 YFSETQ. The CDR3 is 13 residues long. CDR3 region: CASGPRDTGKAFF. The CDR3 nucleotides are TGTGCCAGCGGGCCCCGGGACACAGGAAAAGCTTTCTTT.

This clonotype was recorded at least ten times. This sequence joins TRBV12-3 or TRBV12-4 and TRBJ1-5; no clear D. Trimming pared 6 bases from V and 6 bases from J, leaving 12 bases between. The length of the CDR3 is 13 residues. As DNA, the CDR3 is TGTGCCAGCAGCCGTGATTTGGGTCAGCCCCAGCATTTT. Amino acids: CASSRDLGQPQHF.

This clonotype occurred many times. The V gene is TRBV6-1, the J gene TRBJ2-2; no firm D call. CDR1 MNHNS and CDR2 SASEGT come from the germline V gene. CDR3 length equals 14 residues. The ends were cut back, 8 bases at V and 0 bases at J, with 10 bases in the middle. The CDR3 DNA reads as TGTGCCAGCGGCCCTAGTCCGAACACCGGGGAGCTGTTTTTT. Its translation is CASGPSPNTGELFF.

This clonotype was counted ten times or more. The gene calls are TRBV6-5 and TRBJ2-1; 11 bases are shared with TRBD1. Trimming removed 0 bases from V and 7 bases from J; junction bases left unmatched: 2. The CDR3 covers 15 residues. Germline V CDR1 and CDR2: MNHEY, SVGAGI. For the CDR3, the DNA is TGTGCCAGCAGTTACTCCGGACAGGGGGCGAATGAGCAGTTCTTC. Translating it yields CASSYSGQGANEQFF.

In its sample, this clonotype was seen many times. The rearrangement links TRBV20-1 to TRBJ1-1; 7 bases line up with TRBD1. V lost 6 bases to trimming and J lost 0 bases; unmatched junction nucleotides: 10. CDR1 and CDR2 (germline): DFQATT, SNEGSKA (reference sequence). The CDR3 loop spans 15 amino acids. DNA for the CDR3: TGCAGTGCCGAGAGTGGGACAGTAATGAACACTGAAGCTTTCTTT. Translating it yields CSAESGTVMNTEAFF.

This clonotype was detected many times. The V gene is TRBV5-1, the J gene TRBJ1-2; TRBD1 agrees at 7 bases. V lost 0 bases, J lost 8 bases, and 7 bases stayed unmatched. This CDR3 region has 14 residues. Germline V lookup: CDR1 SGHRS, CDR2 YFSETQ. The CDR3 spells CASSLEITGAGYTF. The CDR3, as DNA: TGCGCCAGCAGCTTGGAAATTACAGGGGCCGGCTACACCTTC. The complete variable domain, with remaining parts taken from reference TRBV5-1 and TRBJ1-2, reads KAGVTQTPRYLIKTRGQQVTLSCSPISGHRSVSWYQQTPGQGLQFLFEYFSETQRNKGNFPGRFSGRQFSNSRSEMNVSTLELGDSALYLCASSLEITGAGYTFGSGTRLTVV.

This clonotype showed up many times. J is TRBJ1-1 and V is TRBV3-1; the D is unclear. CDR3 length: 13 amino acids. Trimming left V 3 bases short and J 4 bases short, with 9 bases between. Germline V gene sequence: CDR1 LGHDT, CDR2 YNNKEL (reference sequence). The CDR3 DNA reads TGTGCCAGCAGCCATCTTGGAGTCACTGAAGCTTTCTTT. Its protein product is CASSHLGVTEAFF.

This clonotype was counted ten times or more. This chain uses TRBV29-1 with TRBJ1-4, with a weak D call TRBD1 (5 bases). The ends were cut back, 1 base at V and 6 bases at J, with 9 bases in the middle. The CDR3 covers 13 residues. The germline V gene has CDR1 SQVTM and CDR2 ANQGSEA. CDR3 in amino acids: CSVEGGADEKLFF. The CDR3, as DNA: TGCAGCGTTGAAGGGGGCGCCGATGAAAAACTGTTTTTT.

This clonotype was observed at least ten times. This rearrangement joins TRBV6-2 or TRBV6-3 to TRBJ2-7; weak D call: TRBD2 (6 bases). The CDR3 sequence is 15 residues long. Per germline, CDR1 MNHEY and CDR2 SVGEGT. V was shortened by 3 bases and J by 3 bases, with 15 bases between the two germline ends. DNA for the CDR3: TGTGCCAGCAGTTATAGGGGACTTCTTAACTACGAGCAGTACTTC. Its translation: CASSYRGLLNYEQYF.

In this sample, this clonotype turned up many times. The chain is built from TRBV20-1 and TRBJ1-5, with TRBD1 as a possible D gene (6 bases). The V gene lost 2 bases and the J gene lost 6 bases, with 11 bases spanning the gap. This CDR3 is built from 13 residues. Germline CDR1 is DFQATT and CDR2 is SNEGSKA (reference sequence). CDR3 sequence: CSARSGVGQPQHF. The CDR3, as DNA: TGCAGTGCTAGATCAGGGGTAGGTCAGCCCCAGCATTTT.

This clonotype was seen at least ten times. The chain combines TRBV3-1 with TRBJ2-2, with a tentative D call TRBD1 (5 bases). The V and J ends lost 4 bases and 1 base respectively, with 7 bases between them. The germline V gene has CDR1 LGHDT and CDR2 YNNKEL (reference sequence). The CDR3 contains 14 residues. CDR3 region: CASSRQGNTGELFF. For the CDR3, the DNA is TGTGCCAGCAGCCGCCAGGGGAACACCGGGGAGCTGTTTTTT.

The V and J genes are TRBV9 and TRBJ2-1, with D unresolved. In germline, CDR1 is SGDLS, CDR2 YYNGEE. Trimming cost V 0 bases and J 6 bases, with 13 bases left between them. The CDR3 runs 15 residues. For the CDR3, the DNA is TGTGCCAGCAGCGTAGCTTCCGGGCCCCCCAATGAGCAGTTCTTC. It codes for CASSVASGPPNEQFF. Variable domain in full (rest from reference TRBV9 and TRBJ2-1): DSGVTQTPKHLITATGQRVTLRCSPRSGDLSVYWYQQSLDQGLQFLIQYYNGEERAKGNILERFSAQQFPDLHSELNLSSLELGDSALYFCASSVASGPPNEQFFGPGTRLTVL.

This clonotype was counted between two and nine times. The chain couples TRBV12-3 or TRBV12-4 to TRBJ2-7; TRBD2 might be the D (6 bases). This CDR3 region has 12 residues. Trimming cost V 5 bases and J 6 bases, with 11 bases left between them. The CDR3 DNA follows: TGTGCCAGCAGTCCGGGACTTCGCGAGCAGTACTTC. Its protein is CASSPGLREQYF.

This clonotype was found a few times. V is TRBV24-1 and J is TRBJ1-2; D is possibly TRBD1 (5 bases). The CDR3 runs 13 residues. V was clipped by 7 bases and J by 4 bases, with 12 bases between them. Germline V lookup: CDR1 KGHDR, CDR2 SFDVKD. The CDR3 nucleotides read TGTGCCACCAGCGCCGACAGTTTCTATGGCTACACCTTC. Protein sequence: CATSADSFYGYTF.

Comments on this clonotype: This probably arose from a read error, given a far larger clone one base away. This chain connects TRBV7-2 to TRBJ1-1, with D possibly TRBD1 on 5 matching bases. Germline V gene lookup returns CDR1 SGHTA and CDR2 FQGNSA. The CDR3 is 14 amino acids. DNA of the CDR3: TGTGCCAGCAGCCTGACAGCTTTGAACACTGAAGCTTGCTTT. Translated, it gives CASSLTALNTEACF.

This clonotype was counted at least ten times. V is TRBV2 and J is TRBJ2-3, with 8 bases aligning to TRBD2. Germline CDR1 is SNHLY and CDR2 is FYNNEI. The CDR3 spans 16 residues. Trimming at V came to 2 bases and at J to 1 base, leaving 5 bases not matched to a gene. Here the CDR3 DNA reads TGTGCCAGCAGTGAATCGATGACTAGCGGCACAGATACGCAGTATTTT. It translates to CASSESMTSGTDTQYF. The complete variable domain, with remaining parts taken from reference TRBV2 and TRBJ2-3, reads EPEVTQTPSHQVTQMGQEVILRCVPISNHLYFYWYRQILGQKVEFLVSFYNNEISEKSEIFDDQFSVERPDGSNFTLKIRSTKLEDSAMYFCASSESMTSGTDTQYFGPGTRLTVL.

This clonotype appeared many times. The chain has TRBV10-2 and TRBJ1-6, with unresolved D. Germline CDR1 WSHSY, CDR2 SAAADI. There are 15 residues in the CDR3. The V and J ends lost 4 bases and 2 bases respectively, with 9 bases between them. CDR3 protein: CASSVRPAYNSPLHF. CDR3 nucleotide sequence: TGCGCCAGCAGTGTAAGGCCAGCCTATAATTCACCCCTCCACTTT.

At least ten counts were recorded for this clonotype. The CDR3 DNA reads as TGTGCCACCAGTGATCCAACTAGCGGGTGGGCAGATACGCAGTATTTT. It is translated as CATSDPTSGWADTQYF. The chain has TRBV24-1 and TRBJ2-3; 9 positions match TRBD2. The germline gives CDR1 KGHDR, CDR2 SFDVKD. This CDR3 has 16 residues. V was pared by 3 bases and J by 4 bases, with 7 bases of the junction left unmatched.

V usage is TRBV7-2 and J usage is TRBJ2-7, with D perhaps TRBD2 (5 bases). Per germline, CDR1 SGHTA and CDR2 FQGNSA. This CDR3 contains 14 residues. The V end was cut by 5 bases, the J end by 2 bases, with 13 bases between. CDR3 DNA: TGTGCCAGCAGCCAACCTGGAGGACCCTACGAGCAGTACTTC. Encoded protein: CASSQPGGPYEQYF.

Many counts were recorded for this clonotype. The chain employs TRBV7-9 and TRBJ2-5; D gene ambiguous. CDR3 length equals 12 residues. Germline CDR1 and CDR2: SEHNR and FQNEAQ (reference sequence). V was trimmed by 4 bases and J by 7 bases, leaving 10 bases between them. The CDR3 reads CASSSAWGTQYF. Here the CDR3 DNA reads TGTGCCAGCAGCTCCGCCTGGGGGACCCAGTACTTC.

Many counts were recorded for this clonotype. The V and J genes are TRBV6-1 and TRBJ2-7, with D perhaps TRBD1 or TRBD2 (5 bases each). CDR3 length: 14 residues. In germline, CDR1 is MNHNS, CDR2 SASEGT. Trimming cost V 11 bases and J 4 bases, with 21 bases left between them. CDR3 amino acids: CASRRRDGRYEQYF. CDR3 DNA: TGTGCCTCAAGGAGAAGGGACGGAAGATACGAGCAGTACTTC.

This clonotype has a count of ten or more. The V call is TRBV2, the J call TRBJ2-1, with 11 bases aligning to TRBD2. The CDR3 runs to 19 residues. Germline CDR1 SNHLY, CDR2 FYNNEI. With 6 bases clipped from V and 2 bases from J, the junction kept 15 bases outside the gene matches. The CDR3 bases are TGTGCCAGCAGAGAATATATACTAGCGGGAGTGAGAACCTACAATGAGCAGTTCTTC. Encoded protein: CASREYILAGVRTYNEQFF.

This chain uses TRBV6-5 with TRBJ2-4; 7 nucleotides agree with TRBD2. Per germline, CDR1 MNHEY and CDR2 SVGAGI. The junction had 3 bases not matched to a gene; V was cut back by 0 bases and J by 7 bases. The length of the CDR3 is 14 residues. CDR3 nucleotides: TGTGCCAGCAGTTACTCGACTAGCTCGAACATTCAGTACTTC. The encoded protein is CASSYSTSSNIQYF.